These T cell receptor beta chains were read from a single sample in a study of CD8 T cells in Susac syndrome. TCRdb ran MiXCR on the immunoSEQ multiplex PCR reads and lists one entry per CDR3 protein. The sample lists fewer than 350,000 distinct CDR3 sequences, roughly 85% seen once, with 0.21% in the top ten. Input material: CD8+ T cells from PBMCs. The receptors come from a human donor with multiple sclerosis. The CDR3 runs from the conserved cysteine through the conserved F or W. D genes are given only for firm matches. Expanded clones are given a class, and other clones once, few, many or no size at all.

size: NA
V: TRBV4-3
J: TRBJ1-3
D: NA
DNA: TGCGCCAGCAGCCAAGATTACCTTCTGTGGGACTCTGGAAACACCATATATTTT
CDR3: CASSQDYLLWDSGNTIYF

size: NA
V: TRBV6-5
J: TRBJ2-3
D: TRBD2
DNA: TGTGCCAGCAGTCAAGTAGCGGGAGCAGATACGCAGTATTTT
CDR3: CASSQVAGADTQYF

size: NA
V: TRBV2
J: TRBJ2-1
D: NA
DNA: TGTGCCAGCAGTGATGAGGGGAGTTACAATGAGCAGTTCTTC
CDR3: CASSDEGSYNEQFF

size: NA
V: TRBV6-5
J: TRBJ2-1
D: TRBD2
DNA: TGTGCCAGCAACCGACTAGCGGGTTACAATGAGCAGTTCTTC
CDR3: CASNRLAGYNEQFF

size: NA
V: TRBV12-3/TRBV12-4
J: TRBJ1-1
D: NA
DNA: TGTGCCAGCAGTTTAAGGCGAACCATCACGGTTAACACTGAAGCTTTCTTT
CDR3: CASSLRRTITVNTEAFF

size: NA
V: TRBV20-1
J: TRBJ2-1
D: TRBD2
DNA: TGCAGTGCTAGATCGACTAGCGGGAGACCCGGGTATGAGCAGTTCTTC
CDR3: CSARSTSGRPGYEQFF

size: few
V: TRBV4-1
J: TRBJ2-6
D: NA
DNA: TGCGCCAGCAGCCAAGATCCGGAACGTATATCTGGGGCCAACGTCCTGACTTTC
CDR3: CASSQDPERISGANVLTF

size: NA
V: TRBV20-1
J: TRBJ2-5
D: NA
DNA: TGCAGTGCCAATCAGGGAAGGAGAGAGACCCAGTACTTC
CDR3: CSANQGRRETQYF

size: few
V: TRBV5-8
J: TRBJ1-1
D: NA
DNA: TGTGCCAGCACCTCCCCCCCGCAGGTGAACACTGAAGCTTTCTTT
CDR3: CASTSPPQVNTEAFF

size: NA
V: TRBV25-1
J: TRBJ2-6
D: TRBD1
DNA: TGTGCCAGCAGTGGAGGGACAGAGTTCTCTGGGGCCAACGTCCTGACTTTC
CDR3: CASSGGTEFSGANVLTF

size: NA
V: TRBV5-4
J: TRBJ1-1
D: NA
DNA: TGTGCCAGCAGCTCCAGGGTCGCGATGAACACTGAAGCTTTCTTT
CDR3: CASSSRVAMNTEAFF

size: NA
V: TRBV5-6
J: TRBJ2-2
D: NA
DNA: TGTGCCAGCAGCTTGGAACTAGAGGCGACCACCGGGGAGCTGTTTTTT
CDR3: CASSLELEATTGELFF

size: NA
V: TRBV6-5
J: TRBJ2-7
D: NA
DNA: TGTGCCAGCAGTTACTCGAACCCCTTGGCAGCTCCCTCCGAGCAGTACTTC
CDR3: CASSYSNPLAAPSEQYF

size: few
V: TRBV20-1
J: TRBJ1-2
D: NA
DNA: TGCAGTGCTAGCCTCTCCCTACAGGGACCCTATGGCTACACCTTC
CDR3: CSASLSLQGPYGYTF

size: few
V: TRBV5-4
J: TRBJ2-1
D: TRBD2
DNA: TGTGCCAGCAGCCTATCCTCGGCGGGAGGTGTCTCCTACAATGAGCAGTTCTTC
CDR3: CASSLSSAGGVSYNEQFF

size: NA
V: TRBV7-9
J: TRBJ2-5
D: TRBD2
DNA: TGTGCCAGCAGCAATATACTAGCGGGAGAAGAGACCCAGTACTTC
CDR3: CASSNILAGEETQYF

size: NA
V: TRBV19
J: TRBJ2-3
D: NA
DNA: TGTGCCAGTAGTGCGGACCACCGAAGCACAGATACGCAGTATTTT
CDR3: CASSADHRSTDTQYF

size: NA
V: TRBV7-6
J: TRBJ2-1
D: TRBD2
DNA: TGTGCCAGCAGCCCCGCATACCCCCCTAGCGGGAGTCAGAATGAGCAGTTCTTC
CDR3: CASSPAYPPSGSQNEQFF

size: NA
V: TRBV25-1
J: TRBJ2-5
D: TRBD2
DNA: TGTGCCAGCACAGGGACTAGCGGGAGGGGAGAGACCCAGTACTTC
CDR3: CASTGTSGRGETQYF

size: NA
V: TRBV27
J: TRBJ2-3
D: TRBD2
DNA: TGTGCCAGCAGTTTACTCGGACTAGCAGATACGCAGTATTTT
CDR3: CASSLLGLADTQYF

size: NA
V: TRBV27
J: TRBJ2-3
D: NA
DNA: TGTGCCAGCAAGGAGGTCGAGGGCTATATCACAGATACGCAGTATTTT
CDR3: CASKEVEGYITDTQYF

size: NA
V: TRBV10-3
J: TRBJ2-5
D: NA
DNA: TGTGCCATCAGTGACCCCGCCTCGGCCCAAGAGACCCAGTACTTC
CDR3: CAISDPASAQETQYF

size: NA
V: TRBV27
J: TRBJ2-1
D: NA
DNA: TGTGCCAGCAGTATACAGGGATCCTACAATGAGCAGTTCTTC
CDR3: CASSIQGSYNEQFF

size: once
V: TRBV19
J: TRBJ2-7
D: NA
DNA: TGTGCCAGTACCCCCGGGACGGCCTCCTACGAGCAGTACTTC
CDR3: CASTPGTASYEQYF

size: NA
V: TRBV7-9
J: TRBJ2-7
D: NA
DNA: TGTGCCAGCAGCTCGGGACTTACCTCCTACGAGCAGTACTTC
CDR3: CASSSGLTSYEQYF

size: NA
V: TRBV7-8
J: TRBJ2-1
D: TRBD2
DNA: TGTGCCAGCACCGGGACTATCCTAAGTGATGAGCAGTTCTTC
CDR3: CASTGTILSDEQFF

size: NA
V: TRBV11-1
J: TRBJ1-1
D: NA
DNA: TGTGCCAGCAGCTTTTACGAACGGACTGAAGCTTTCTTT
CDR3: CASSFYERTEAFF

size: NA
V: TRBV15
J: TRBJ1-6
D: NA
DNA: TGTGCCACTAACGAAGTAACTAGCAGTAATTCACCCCTACACTTT
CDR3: CATNEVTSSNSPLHF

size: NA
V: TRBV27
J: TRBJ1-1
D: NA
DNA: TGTGCCAGCAGTTTAAACCTGGACTGGCCTGAAGCTTTCTTT
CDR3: CASSLNLDWPEAFF

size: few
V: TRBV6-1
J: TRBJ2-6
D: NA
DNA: TGTGCCAGCAGTCTCATAGGGGCCAACGTCCTGACTTTC
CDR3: CASSLIGANVLTF

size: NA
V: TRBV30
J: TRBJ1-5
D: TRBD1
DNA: TGTGCCTGGAACTCGGGACAGGGGGATCAGCCCCAGCATTTT
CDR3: CAWNSGQGDQPQHF

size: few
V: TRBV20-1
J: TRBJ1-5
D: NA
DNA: TGCAGTGCCCCGCCGGACACGAGCAATCAGCCCCAGCATTTT
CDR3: CSAPPDTSNQPQHF

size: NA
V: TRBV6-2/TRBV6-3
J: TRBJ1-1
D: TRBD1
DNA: TGTGCCAGCAGTTACGGCCCAGGGGGTATACCTGAAGCTTTCTTT
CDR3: CASSYGPGGIPEAFF

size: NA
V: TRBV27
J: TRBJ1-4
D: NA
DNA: TGTGCCAGCAGTTTAAACGGGGGTTCGACTCATGAAAAACTGTTTTTT
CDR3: CASSLNGGSTHEKLFF

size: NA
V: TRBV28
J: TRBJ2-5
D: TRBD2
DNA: TGTGCCAGCAGTTTATACTCCGGTGGGACTAGCGGAGAAGAGACCCAGTACTTC
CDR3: CASSLYSGGTSGEETQYF

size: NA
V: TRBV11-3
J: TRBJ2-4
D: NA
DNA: TGTGCCAGCAGCTTAGAGGACAGATACATTCAGTACTTC
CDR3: CASSLEDRYIQYF

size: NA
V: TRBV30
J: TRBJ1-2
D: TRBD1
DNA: TGTGCCTGGAGTCACGGACAGGTGGCGGATGACTCCCCATTCTATGGCTACACCTTC
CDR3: CAWSHGQVADDSPFYGYTF

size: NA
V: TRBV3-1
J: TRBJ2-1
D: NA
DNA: TGTGCCAGCAGCCACGGGAGTGCGGTTTACAATGAGCAGTTCTTC
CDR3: CASSHGSAVYNEQFF

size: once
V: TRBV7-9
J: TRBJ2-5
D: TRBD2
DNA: TGTGCCAGCAGCCCTGGGTCCCCTAGCGGGAGGTACCAAGAGACCCAGTACTTC
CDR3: CASSPGSPSGRYQETQYF

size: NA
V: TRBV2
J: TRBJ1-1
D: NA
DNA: TGTGCCAGCAGTGGAAGGAAGACTGAAGCTTTCTTT
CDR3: CASSGRKTEAFF

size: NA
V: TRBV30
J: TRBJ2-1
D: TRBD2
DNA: TGTGCCTCCACAGGGGGGACTAGCGGCTACAATGAGCAGTTCTTC
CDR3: CASTGGTSGYNEQFF

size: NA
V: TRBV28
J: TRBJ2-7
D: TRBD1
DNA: TGTGCCAGCAGTTTAGAGGACAGGGCTACTTACGAGCAGTACTTC
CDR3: CASSLEDRATYEQYF

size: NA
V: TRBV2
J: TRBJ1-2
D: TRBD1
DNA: TGTGCCAGCAGTGAAGCGCTTGGGCCGGGACAGCCCTATGGCTACACCTTC
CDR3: CASSEALGPGQPYGYTF

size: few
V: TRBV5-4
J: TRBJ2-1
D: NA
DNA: TGTGCCAGCAGTTTTTACCGGTTATGGGCCGGGGATGAGCAGTTCTTC
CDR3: CASSFYRLWAGDEQFF

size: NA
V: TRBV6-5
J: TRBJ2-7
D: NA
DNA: TGTGCCAGCAGTTACGGGCGGTCCCAAGGGCCCCACGAGCAGTACTTC
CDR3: CASSYGRSQGPHEQYF

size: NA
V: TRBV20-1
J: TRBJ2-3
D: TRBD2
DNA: TGCAGTGCTCGTAAACTAGCGCCTCGTGCTAGCACAGATACGCAGTATTTT
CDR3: CSARKLAPRASTDTQYF

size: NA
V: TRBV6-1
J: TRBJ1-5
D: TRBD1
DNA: TGTGCCATCCTAGGGGGACAGGGATGGATATATCAGCCCCAGCATTTT
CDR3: CAILGGQGWIYQPQHF

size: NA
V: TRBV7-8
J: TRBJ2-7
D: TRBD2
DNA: TGTGCCAGCAGCTTCCCCCGGACTAGCGGGGGGCCCTCCTACGAGCAGTACTTC
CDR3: CASSFPRTSGGPSYEQYF